Following are 10 T cell receptor beta chains from one sample sequenced in a study of T cells in Graves' hyperthyroidism and ophthalmopathy (dated by TCRdb to between 2019 and 2020). Libraries were constructed by multiplex PCR. Sequencing was performed on an Illumina HiSeq 2000. The TCR beta CDR3 regions were amplified from the RNA transcripts. The first round of RT-PCR for the TCR CDR3 was performed with the HTBI primer set and the Qiagen OneStep RT-PCR kit. The raw public data were reprocessed by TCRdb itself: fastp quality trimming at Q25, MiXCR clonotype calling, in-frame beta chains only. Each entry merges the rows of one CDR3 protein and shows their most common DNA and genes. The sample data list 210,000 or so distinct CDR3 sequences, and approximately 17% of these were observed just once. Under 65% of the sample is in the top ten clones. Sequenced material: blood. The receptors here all came from a man aged 45-60 years with Graves' hyperthyroidism.

This clonotype appeared many times. V and J are TRBV7-2 and TRBJ2-7, with D possibly TRBD2 on 5 matching bases. The germline V gene has CDR1 SGHTA and CDR2 FQGNSA. This CDR3 comprises 14 residues. The V end was cut by 5 bases, the J end by 3 bases, with 14 bases between. Written as DNA, the CDR3 is TGTGCCAGCAGCCCGGGGTCCGTAATCTACGAGCAGTACTTC. This encodes CASSPGSVIYEQYF. The complete variable domain, with remaining parts taken from reference TRBV7-2 and TRBJ2-7, reads GAGVSQSPSNKVTEKGKDVELRCDPISGHTALYWYRQSLGQGLEFLIYFQGNSAPDKSGLPSDRFSAERTGGSVSTLTIQRTQQEDSAVYLCASSPGSVIYEQYFGPGTRLTVT.

This clonotype was found many times. This sequence joins TRBV28 and TRBJ2-1; D possibly corresponds to TRBD2 (6 bases). V was cut by 6 bases and J by 0 bases, with 9 bases left in between. The CDR3 contains 14 residues. Germline-derived CDR1 and CDR2 are MDHEN and SYDVKM. The CDR3 bases are TGTGCCAGCAGCCAGGGACTCTCCTACAATGAGCAGTTCTTC. The encoded protein is CASSQGLSYNEQFF.

This clonotype was counted between two and nine times. The chain has TRBV10-3 and TRBJ2-1; 12 bases align to TRBD2. The junction had 11 bases not matched to a gene; V was cut back by 3 bases and J by 5 bases. The CDR3 is made up of 18 amino acids. From germline, CDR1 is ENHRY and CDR2 SYGVKD. DNA for the CDR3: TGTGCCATCAGTGATATCGGGCTAGCGGGAGGGTTCAACAATGAGCAGTTCTTC. This translates into CAISDIGLAGGFNNEQFF.

This sequence joins TRBV2 and TRBJ1-5; D uncertain. This CDR3 spans 16 amino acids. The V end lost 4 bases, the J end lost 2 bases, and 15 bases lay between the germline ends. Germline V lookup: CDR1 SNHLY, CDR2 FYNNEI. DNA for the CDR3: TGTGCCAGCAGTGTTAACGGCTGGAACGGCAATCAGCCCCAGCATTTT. Translation: CASSVNGWNGNQPQHF.

This clonotype was recorded a few times. The V and J genes are TRBV6-1 and TRBJ1-4, with D possibly being TRBD1 (5 bases). There are 12 residues in the CDR3. V lost 3 bases and J lost 8, with 7 bases in between. CDR1 MNHNS and CDR2 SASEGT come from the germline V gene. The CDR3 is CASSERGEKLFF. DNA of the CDR3: TGTGCCAGCAGTGAGCGGGGGGAAAAACTGTTTTTT.

This clonotype was found many times. V and J are TRBV7-3 and TRBJ2-1; 11 positions agree with TRBD2. The CDR3 is made up of 16 amino acids. Germline CDR1 and CDR2: SGHTA and FQGTGA. V dropped 5 bases and J dropped 6; count of bases not matched to a gene: 9. CDR3 sequence reads: CASSPTISGRANEQFF. In DNA form, the CDR3 reads TGTGCCAGCAGCCCGACTATTAGCGGGAGGGCCAATGAGCAGTTCTTC.

This clonotype was detected ten times or more. The genes are TRBV12-3 or TRBV12-4 and TRBJ2-1; D is ambiguous. Trimming took 1 base from V and 8 from J, leaving 6 bases between them. The CDR3 contains 12 residues. CDR3 in DNA: TGTGCCAGCAGTTTAGGAGATGATGAGCAGTTCTTC. It specifies CASSLGDDEQFF.

This clonotype was seen repeatedly, ten times or more. CDR3 sequence (DNA): TGTGCTGTGACAGGGGATAGCACAGATACGCAGTATTTT. Translating gives CAVTGDSTDTQYF. This chain joins TRBV6-1 and TRBJ2-3, with 8 bases identical to TRBD1. This CDR3 contains 13 residues. Germline V lookup: CDR1 MNHNS, CDR2 SASEGT.

J is TRBJ1-1 and V is TRBV2; the D gene is possibly TRBD1 (6 bases). V was cut by 7 bases and J by 0 bases, with 9 bases left in between. CDR1 is SNHLY and CDR2 is FYNNEI in the germline V gene. The CDR3 contains 13 residues. The CDR3 region is CASKDRMNTEAFF. Here the CDR3 DNA reads TGTGCCAGCAAGGACAGAATGAACACTGAAGCTTTCTTT.

There are many counts of this clonotype. CDR3 sequence (DNA): TGCAGTGCTAGTAGGGGGAGTGGGCAAGAGACCCAGTACTTC. Its translation is CSASRGSGQETQYF. The rearrangement uses TRBV20-1 and TRBJ2-5; possibly TRBD1 for D (6 bases). Deletions cut 3 bases from V and 2 bases from J, with 13 bases between. This CDR3 region has 14 residues. Germline V gene sequence: CDR1 DFQATT, CDR2 SNEGSKA (reference sequence).